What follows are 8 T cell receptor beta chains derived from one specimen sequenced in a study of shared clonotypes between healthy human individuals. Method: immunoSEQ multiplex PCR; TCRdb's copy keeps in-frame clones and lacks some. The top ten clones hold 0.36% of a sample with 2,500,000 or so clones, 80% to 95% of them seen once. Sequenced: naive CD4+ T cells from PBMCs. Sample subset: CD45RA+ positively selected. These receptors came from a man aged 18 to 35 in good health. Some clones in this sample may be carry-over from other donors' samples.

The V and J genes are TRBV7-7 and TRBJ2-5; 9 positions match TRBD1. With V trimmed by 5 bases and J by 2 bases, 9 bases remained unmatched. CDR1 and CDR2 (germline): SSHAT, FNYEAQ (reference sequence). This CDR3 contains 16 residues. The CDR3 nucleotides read TGTGCCAGCAGCCCCGAAGGAGACAGGGGGCAAGAGACCCAGTACTTC. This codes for CASSPEGDRGQETQYF.

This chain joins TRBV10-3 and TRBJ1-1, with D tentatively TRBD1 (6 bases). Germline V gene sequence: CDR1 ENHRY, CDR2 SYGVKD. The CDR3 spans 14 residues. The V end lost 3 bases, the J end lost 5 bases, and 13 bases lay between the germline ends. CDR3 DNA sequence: TGTGCCATCAGTGATGGGGGCGGGGGAACTGAAGCTTTCTTT. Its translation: CAISDGGGGTEAFF.

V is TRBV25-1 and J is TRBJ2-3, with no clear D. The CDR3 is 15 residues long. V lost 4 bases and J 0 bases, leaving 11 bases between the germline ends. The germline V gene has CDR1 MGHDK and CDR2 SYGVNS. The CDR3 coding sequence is TGTGCCAGCAGTGGGCCCACCACAAGCACAGATACGCAGTATTTT. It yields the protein CASSGPTTSTDTQYF.

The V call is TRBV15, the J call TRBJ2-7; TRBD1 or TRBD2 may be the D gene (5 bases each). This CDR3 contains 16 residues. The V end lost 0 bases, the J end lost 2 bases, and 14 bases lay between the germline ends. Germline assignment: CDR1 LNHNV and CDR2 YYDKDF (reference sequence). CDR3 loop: CATSRDRLGDPYEQYF. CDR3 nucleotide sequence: TGTGCCACCAGCAGAGATCGCCTAGGGGACCCCTACGAGCAGTACTTC.

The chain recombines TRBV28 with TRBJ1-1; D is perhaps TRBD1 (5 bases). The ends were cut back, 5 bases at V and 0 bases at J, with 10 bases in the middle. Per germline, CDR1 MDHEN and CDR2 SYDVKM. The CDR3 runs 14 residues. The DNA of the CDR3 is TGTGCCAGCAGTGCGGGGGGGTTGAACACTGAAGCTTTCTTT. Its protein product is CASSAGGLNTEAFF.

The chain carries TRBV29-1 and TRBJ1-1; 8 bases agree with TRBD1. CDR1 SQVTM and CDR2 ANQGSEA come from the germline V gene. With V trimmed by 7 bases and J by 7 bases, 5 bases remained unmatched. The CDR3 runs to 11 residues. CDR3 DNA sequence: TGCAGCGCCGACAGGGGTGGTGAAGCTTTCTTT. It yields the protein CSADRGGEAFF.

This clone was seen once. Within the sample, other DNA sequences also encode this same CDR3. CDR3 loop: CASSFYRGYGYTF. The CDR3 DNA follows: TGTGCCAGCAGTTTTTACAGGGGCTATGGCTACACCTTC. This chain connects TRBV28 to TRBJ1-2; 7 nucleotides match TRBD1. The germline V gene has CDR1 MDHEN and CDR2 SYDVKM. V lost 3 bases, J lost 4 bases, and 2 bases stayed unmatched. This CDR3 is 13 amino acids long.

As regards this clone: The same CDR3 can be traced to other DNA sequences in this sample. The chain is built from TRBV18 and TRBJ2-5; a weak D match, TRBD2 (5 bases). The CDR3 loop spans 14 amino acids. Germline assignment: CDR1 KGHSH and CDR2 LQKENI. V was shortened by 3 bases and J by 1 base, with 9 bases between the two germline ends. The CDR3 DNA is TGTGCCAGCTCACCTTTCGGGATCCAAGAGACCCAGTACTTC. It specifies CASSPFGIQETQYF.